Described below is a single T cell receptor (beta chain) sequence and its context. Antigen specificity is unknown. This CDR3 has 13 amino acids. J gave up 4 bases and V 7 bases, and 3 bases lay outside the gene matches. The germline CDR1 and CDR2 sequences are LNHNV and YYDKDF (reference sequence). These data belong to a study of T cell responses to AZD1222 COVID-19 vaccine. Across the study: Both about-4-week and about-12-week second-dose recipients were combined.

The table came from immunoSEQ multiplex PCR; TCRdb's copy has only in-frame clones and leaves some out. This repertoire shows about 180,000 clones, 88% found once; its top ten account for more than 0.4%. Study-wide findings and caveats: Spike-specific TCR breadth and depth grew following two AZD1222 doses. As reported, nearly half of all spike-specific TCRs target variant regions that are unmutated. Only 5 or 6 people who got AZD1222 tested seropositive at baseline.

The material sequenced was peripheral blood, taken on day 0 of AZD1222 vaccination. The V call is TRBV15, the J call TRBJ1-4; 7 bases align to TRBD1. The sequence was obtained from an adult in good health. The CDR3 coding sequence is TGTGCCACCAAAAGGGGGCGTAATGAAAAACTGTTTTTT. Protein sequence: CATKRGRNEKLFF. Based on the CDR3 plus reference TRBV15 and TRBJ1-4, the full variable domain is DAMVIQNPRYQVTQFGKPVTLSCSQTLNHNVMYWYQQKSSQAPKLLFHYYDKDFNNEADTPDNFQSRRPNTSFCFLDIRSPGLGDTAMYLCATKRGRNEKLFFGSGTQLSVL.